This is a list of T cell receptor beta chains from one sample in a study of cytotoxic CD8 clonotypes in ibrutinib-treated CLL. Repertoires were generated with immunoSEQ multiplex PCR, while TCRdb's copy carries only in-frame clones and drops some. The sample yields around 310,000 clones, about 77% seen once. The sample was PBMCs, taken before ibrutinib treatment. The origin of the receptors is a human donor with chronic lymphocytic leukemia. The CDR3 runs from the conserved cysteine through the conserved F or W. The order of the fields is J gene, V gene, D gene, CDR3 protein. D genes are given only for firm matches.

j_call: TRBJ2-3
v_call: TRBV5-1
d_call: TRBD2
cdr3_aa: CASSTRLAGRADTQYF

j_call: TRBJ2-4
v_call: TRBV5-1
d_call: NA
cdr3_aa: CASSLQGAKNIQYF

j_call: TRBJ2-7
v_call: TRBV7-9
d_call: TRBD2
cdr3_aa: CASSLEVAGGHLGEQYF

j_call: TRBJ2-3
v_call: TRBV14
d_call: TRBD2
cdr3_aa: CASSPLGSGRPTDTQYF

j_call: TRBJ1-3
v_call: TRBV29-1
d_call: NA
cdr3_aa: CSVGSGSGNTIYF

j_call: TRBJ2-2
v_call: TRBV6-5
d_call: TRBD2
cdr3_aa: CASSYSLAENTGELFF

j_call: TRBJ1-2
v_call: TRBV5-1
d_call: TRBD1
cdr3_aa: CASSYGQGANYGYTF

j_call: TRBJ2-4
v_call: TRBV7-9
d_call: NA
cdr3_aa: CASSLGKAGAKNIQYF

j_call: TRBJ2-7
v_call: TRBV11-3
d_call: NA
cdr3_aa: CASSLGPSETYEQYF

j_call: TRBJ2-7
v_call: TRBV4-3
d_call: NA
cdr3_aa: CASSPWAGYEQYF

j_call: TRBJ2-7
v_call: TRBV30
d_call: NA
cdr3_aa: CAWKGPGSYEQYF

j_call: TRBJ1-2
v_call: TRBV28
d_call: NA
cdr3_aa: CASSFTRNYGYTF

j_call: TRBJ1-3
v_call: TRBV19
d_call: NA
cdr3_aa: CASSIGQGHATIYF

j_call: TRBJ2-2
v_call: TRBV28
d_call: TRBD1
cdr3_aa: CASSTKMGQGNTGELFF

j_call: TRBJ1-5
v_call: TRBV19
d_call: NA
cdr3_aa: CASSPPGTYSQPQHF

j_call: TRBJ2-5
v_call: TRBV29-1
d_call: TRBD1
cdr3_aa: CSVGTEETQYF

j_call: TRBJ1-4
v_call: TRBV30
d_call: TRBD1
cdr3_aa: CAWSRQGAGKEKLFF

j_call: TRBJ2-2
v_call: TRBV9
d_call: NA
cdr3_aa: CASSMTTSNTGELFF

j_call: TRBJ2-3
v_call: TRBV7-2
d_call: NA
cdr3_aa: CASSLNGIIETDTQYF

j_call: TRBJ2-1
v_call: TRBV27
d_call: NA
cdr3_aa: CASSLGAAYAYNEQFF

j_call: TRBJ2-1
v_call: TRBV30
d_call: NA
cdr3_aa: CAWSVDSYNEQFF

j_call: TRBJ2-7
v_call: TRBV6-5
d_call: NA
cdr3_aa: CASRHRDPYEQYF

j_call: TRBJ1-2
v_call: TRBV30
d_call: NA
cdr3_aa: CAWSEVGDYGYTF

j_call: TRBJ2-1
v_call: TRBV15
d_call: NA
cdr3_aa: CATRLWGGTPNEQFF

j_call: TRBJ1-1
v_call: TRBV5-1
d_call: TRBD1
cdr3_aa: CASSPGTGVNTEAFF

j_call: TRBJ1-4
v_call: TRBV29-1
d_call: TRBD1
cdr3_aa: CSVDPRTGDEKLFF

j_call: TRBJ2-5
v_call: TRBV18
d_call: NA
cdr3_aa: CASSPPGAETQYF

j_call: TRBJ2-1
v_call: TRBV9
d_call: NA
cdr3_aa: CASSVVPGPYNEQFF

j_call: TRBJ2-7
v_call: TRBV5-4
d_call: TRBD2
cdr3_aa: CASSSPSGLALGEQYF

j_call: TRBJ2-1
v_call: TRBV4-3
d_call: TRBD2
cdr3_aa: CASSQDSMAGDYNEQFF

j_call: TRBJ1-1
v_call: TRBV6-5
d_call: NA
cdr3_aa: CASSQNGAALEAFF

j_call: TRBJ2-1
v_call: TRBV29-1
d_call: TRBD2
cdr3_aa: CSVEDYTSGRANEQFF

j_call: TRBJ2-7
v_call: TRBV5-1
d_call: TRBD1
cdr3_aa: CASSKGTGSINEQYF

j_call: TRBJ1-2
v_call: TRBV19
d_call: TRBD1
cdr3_aa: CASSIGPQGGYGYTF

j_call: TRBJ2-7
v_call: TRBV6-1
d_call: NA
cdr3_aa: CASSEGSYEQYF

j_call: TRBJ1-2
v_call: TRBV10-3
d_call: NA
cdr3_aa: CAISGGTRDVLIGYTF

j_call: TRBJ2-5
v_call: TRBV6-1
d_call: NA
cdr3_aa: CASSDLLAGSGIPARETQYF

j_call: TRBJ1-3
v_call: TRBV30
d_call: NA
cdr3_aa: CACAMSSGNTIYF

j_call: TRBJ2-2
v_call: TRBV7-2
d_call: NA
cdr3_aa: CASRRSGGELFF

j_call: TRBJ1-5
v_call: TRBV2
d_call: NA
cdr3_aa: CASSELGDRQPQHF

j_call: TRBJ2-3
v_call: TRBV7-7
d_call: TRBD2
cdr3_aa: CASSLNRLAGGPDTQYF

j_call: TRBJ2-3
v_call: TRBV28
d_call: TRBD1
cdr3_aa: CASSPGQGTQYF

j_call: TRBJ1-1
v_call: TRBV15
d_call: NA
cdr3_aa: CATSRADILAFF

j_call: TRBJ2-3
v_call: TRBV25-1
d_call: NA
cdr3_aa: CASSASRMADTQYF

j_call: TRBJ1-5
v_call: TRBV19
d_call: NA
cdr3_aa: CASSILWQESNQPQHF

j_call: TRBJ1-5
v_call: TRBV27
d_call: NA
cdr3_aa: CASSTRAPWGQPQHF

j_call: TRBJ2-7
v_call: TRBV23-1
d_call: NA
cdr3_aa: CASSQSGPEGSEQYF

j_call: TRBJ2-2
v_call: TRBV6-6
d_call: TRBD1
cdr3_aa: CASSRYQGANTGELFF

j_call: TRBJ2-7
v_call: TRBV5-1
d_call: TRBD2
cdr3_aa: CASSLGLAGGLYIEQYF

j_call: TRBJ2-5
v_call: TRBV21-1
d_call: NA
cdr3_aa: CASSGSEERGEETQYF

j_call: TRBJ2-1
v_call: TRBV5-1
d_call: TRBD2
cdr3_aa: CASSFLSSGSSYNEQFF

j_call: TRBJ2-7
v_call: TRBV19
d_call: NA
cdr3_aa: CASRNSGTDAYEQYF

j_call: TRBJ2-2
v_call: TRBV4-3
d_call: NA
cdr3_aa: CASSHRAEGTGELFF

j_call: TRBJ1-1
v_call: TRBV28
d_call: NA
cdr3_aa: CASSPQSRGREAFF

j_call: TRBJ2-2
v_call: TRBV30
d_call: NA
cdr3_aa: CAWSALNTGELFF